This T cell receptor beta chain was recovered during a study of blood T cell repertoires in COVID-19. About the study: In each case, the material was cDNA or gDNA derived from T cells, B-cell-depleted T cells, or PBMCs.

Libraries were prepared by immunoSEQ multiplex PCR; TCRdb keeps only in-frame clonotypes and omits some of them. The data contain more than 140,000 clones, around 86% of them seen just once; the ten biggest clones take up roughly 1.5%. CDR3 length: 16 amino acids. V shed 1 base and J 0 bases; nucleotides not matched to a gene: 2. Germline lookup yields CDR1 SGHNT and CDR2 YENEEA. This sequence was found in a human donor in a cohort sampled during active COVID-19. What was sequenced was peripheral blood. The rearrangement joins TRBV11-3 to TRBJ2-3, with TRBD2 matching 9 bases. The CDR3 bases are TGTGCCAGCAGCTTAGGACTAGCGGCAAGCACAGATACGCAGTATTTT. It is translated as CASSLGLAASTDTQYF. The full variable domain, with the rest looked up from reference TRBV11-3 and TRBJ2-3, is EAGVVQSPRYKIIEKKQPVAFWCNPISGHNTLYWYLQNLGQGPELLIRYENEEAVDDSQLPKDRFSAERLKGVDSTLKIQPAELGDSAVYLCASSLGLAASTDTQYFGPGTRLTVL.